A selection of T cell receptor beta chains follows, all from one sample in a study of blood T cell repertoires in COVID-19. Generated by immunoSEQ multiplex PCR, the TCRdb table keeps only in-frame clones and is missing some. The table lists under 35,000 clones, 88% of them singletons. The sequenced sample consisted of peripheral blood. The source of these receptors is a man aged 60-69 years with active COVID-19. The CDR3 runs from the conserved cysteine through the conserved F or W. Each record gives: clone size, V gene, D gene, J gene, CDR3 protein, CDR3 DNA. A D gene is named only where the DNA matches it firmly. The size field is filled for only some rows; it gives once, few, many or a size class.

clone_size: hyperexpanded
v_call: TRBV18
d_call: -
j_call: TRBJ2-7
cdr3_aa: CASSSRPFYEQYF
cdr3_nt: TGTGCCAGCTCATCGCGGCCCTTCTACGAGCAGTACTTC

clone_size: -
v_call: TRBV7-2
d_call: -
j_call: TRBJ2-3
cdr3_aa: CASSSGPSGRTDTQYF
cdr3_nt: TGTGCCAGCAGCTCCGGGCCCTCAGGGAGGACAGATACGCAGTATTTT

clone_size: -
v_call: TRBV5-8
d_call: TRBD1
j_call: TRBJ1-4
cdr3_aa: CASSLGSGGVEKLFF
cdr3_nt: TGTGCCAGCAGCTTGGGGTCAGGGGGAGTCGAAAAACTGTTTTTT

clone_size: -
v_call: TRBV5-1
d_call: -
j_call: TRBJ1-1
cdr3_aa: CASSYNQNTEAFF
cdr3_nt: TGCGCCAGCAGCTACAACCAGAACACTGAAGCTTTCTTT

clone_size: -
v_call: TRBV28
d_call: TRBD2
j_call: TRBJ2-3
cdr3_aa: CASRTSGRKTSDTQYF
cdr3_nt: TGTGCCAGCCGGACTAGCGGGAGAAAGACATCAGATACGCAGTATTTT

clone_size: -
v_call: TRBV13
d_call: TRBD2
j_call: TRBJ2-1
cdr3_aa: CASSLRREAYNEQFF
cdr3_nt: TGTGCCAGCAGCTTAAGGCGGGAGGCCTACAATGAGCAGTTCTTC

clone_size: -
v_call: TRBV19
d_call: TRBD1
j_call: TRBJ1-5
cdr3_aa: CASSITGVVGNQPQHF
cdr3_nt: TGTGCCAGTAGTATTACAGGGGTGGTTGGCAATCAGCCCCAGCATTTT

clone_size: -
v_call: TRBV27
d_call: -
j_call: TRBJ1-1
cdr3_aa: CASSLRAGASGGTEAFF
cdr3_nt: TGTGCCAGCAGTTTAAGGGCAGGGGCGAGCGGGGGCACTGAAGCTTTCTTT

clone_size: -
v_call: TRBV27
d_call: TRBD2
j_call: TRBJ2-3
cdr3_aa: CASSNNEREPTDTQYF
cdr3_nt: TGTGCCAGCTCTAACAATGAGCGGGAGCCCACAGATACGCAGTATTTT

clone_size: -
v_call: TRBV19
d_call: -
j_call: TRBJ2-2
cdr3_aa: CASSILWNTGELFF
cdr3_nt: TGTGCCAGTAGTATCTTATGGAACACCGGGGAGCTGTTTTTT

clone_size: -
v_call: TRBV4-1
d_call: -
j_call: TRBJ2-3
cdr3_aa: CASSQRAGDTQYF
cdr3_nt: TGCGCCAGCAGCCAGAGAGCGGGAGATACGCAGTATTTT

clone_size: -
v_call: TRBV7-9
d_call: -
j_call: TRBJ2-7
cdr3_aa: CASSLVSLGHPEQYF
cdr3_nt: TGTGCCAGCAGCTTAGTTTCCCTAGGACATCCCGAGCAGTACTTC

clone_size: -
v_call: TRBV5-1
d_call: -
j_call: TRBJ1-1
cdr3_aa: CASSFEGLNTEAFF
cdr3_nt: TGCGCCAGCAGCTTCGAGGGCTTGAACACTGAAGCTTTCTTT

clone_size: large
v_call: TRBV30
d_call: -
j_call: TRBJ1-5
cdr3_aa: CAWRGGLNQPQHF
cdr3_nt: TGTGCCTGGAGGGGGGGGCTCAATCAGCCCCAGCATTTT

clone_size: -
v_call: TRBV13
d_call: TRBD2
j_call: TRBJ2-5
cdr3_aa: CACSFGRGGLGETQYF
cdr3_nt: TGTGCCTGCAGCTTTGGCCGGGGGGGCTTGGGGGAGACCCAGTACTTC

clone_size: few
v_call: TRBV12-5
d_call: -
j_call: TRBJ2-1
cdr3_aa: CASGSGGVGGEQFF
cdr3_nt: TGTGCTAGTGGATCGGGGGGCGTTGGCGGTGAGCAGTTCTTC

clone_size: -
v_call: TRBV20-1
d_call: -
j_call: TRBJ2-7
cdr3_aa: CSARDPRRRYF
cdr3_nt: TGCAGTGCTAGAGATCCGCGGCGTAGGTACTTC

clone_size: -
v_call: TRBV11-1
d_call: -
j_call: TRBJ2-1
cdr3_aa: CASSLGGWWEEQFF
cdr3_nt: TGTGCCAGCAGCTTAGGGGGATGGTGGGAGGAGCAGTTCTTC

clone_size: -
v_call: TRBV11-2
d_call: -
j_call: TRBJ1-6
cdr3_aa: CASSSSRQRNSPLHF
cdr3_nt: TGTGCCAGCAGCTCATCCCGACAGCGAAATTCACCCCTCCACTTT

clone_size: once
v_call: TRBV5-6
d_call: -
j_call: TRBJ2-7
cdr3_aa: CASSLRQAAYEQYF
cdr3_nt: TGTGCCAGCAGCTTGAGGCAGGCAGCCTACGAGCAGTACTTC

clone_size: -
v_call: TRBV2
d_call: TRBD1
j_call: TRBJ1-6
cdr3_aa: CASSDRTGGINSPLHF
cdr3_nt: TGTGCCAGCAGTGACAGGACAGGGGGAATCAATTCACCCCTCCACTTT

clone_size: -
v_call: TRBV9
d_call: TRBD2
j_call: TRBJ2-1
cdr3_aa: CASSLHPTSGDYNEQFF
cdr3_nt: TGTGCCAGCAGCCTACACCCGACTAGCGGAGACTACAATGAGCAGTTCTTC

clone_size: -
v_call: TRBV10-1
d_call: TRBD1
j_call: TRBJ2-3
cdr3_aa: CASQAGGQGLDTQYF
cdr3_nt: TGCGCCAGCCAGGCAGGGGGACAGGGGTTGGATACGCAGTATTTT

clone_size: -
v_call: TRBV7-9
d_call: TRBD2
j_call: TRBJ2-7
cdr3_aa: CASSPGLAGSYEQYF
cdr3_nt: TGTGCCAGCAGCCCCGGACTAGCGGGCTCCTACGAGCAGTACTTC

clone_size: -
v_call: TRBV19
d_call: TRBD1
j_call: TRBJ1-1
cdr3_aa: CASSPRTGNEAFF
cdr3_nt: TGTGCCAGTAGTCCAAGGACAGGGAATGAAGCTTTCTTT

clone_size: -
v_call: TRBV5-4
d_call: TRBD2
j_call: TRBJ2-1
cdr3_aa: CASSRGGSGLGGEQFF
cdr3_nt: TGTGCCAGCAGCCGGGGGGGTAGCGGTCTTGGAGGTGAGCAGTTCTTC

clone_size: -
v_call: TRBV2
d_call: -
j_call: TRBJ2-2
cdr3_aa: CASSGESGFTGELFF
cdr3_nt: TGTGCCAGCAGTGGGGAGAGCGGTTTCACCGGGGAGCTGTTTTTT

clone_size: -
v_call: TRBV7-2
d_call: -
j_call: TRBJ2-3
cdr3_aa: CASSPGQLSTDTQYF
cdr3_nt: TGTGCCAGCAGCCCCGGACAGCTAAGCACAGATACGCAGTATTTT

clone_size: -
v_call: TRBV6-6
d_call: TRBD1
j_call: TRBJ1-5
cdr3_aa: CASSPTPGTGGPDYSNQPQHF
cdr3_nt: TGTGCCAGCAGCCCAACCCCCGGGACAGGGGGCCCCGATTATAGCAATCAGCCCCAGCATTTT